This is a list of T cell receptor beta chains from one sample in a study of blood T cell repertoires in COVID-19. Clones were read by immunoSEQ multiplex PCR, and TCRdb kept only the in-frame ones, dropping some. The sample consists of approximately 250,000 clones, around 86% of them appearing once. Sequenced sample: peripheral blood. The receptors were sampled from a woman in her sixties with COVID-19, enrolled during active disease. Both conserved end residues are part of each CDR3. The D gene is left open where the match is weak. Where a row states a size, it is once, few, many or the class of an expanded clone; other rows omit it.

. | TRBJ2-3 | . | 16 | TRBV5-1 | TGCGCCAGCAGCTTCCAGGGTGCGGCCCCCACAGATACGCAGTATTTT | CASSFQGAAPTDTQYF
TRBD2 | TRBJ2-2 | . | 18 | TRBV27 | TGTGCCAGCACCACCCGCCGGACTAGCGGGAAAGTTACCGGGGAGCTGTTTTTT | CASTTRRTSGKVTGELFF
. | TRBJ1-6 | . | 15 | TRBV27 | TGTGCCAGCAGACAACAGGAAACCCTCAATTCACCCCTCCACTTT | CASRQQETLNSPLHF
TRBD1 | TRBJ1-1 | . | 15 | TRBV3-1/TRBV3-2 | TGTGCCAGCAGCCCCACAGGGGCCTATAACACTGAAGCTTTCTTT | CASSPTGAYNTEAFF
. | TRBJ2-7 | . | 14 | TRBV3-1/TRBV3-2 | TGTGCCAGCAGCCTACTTGGTAGCTCCTACGAGCAGTACTTC | CASSLLGSSYEQYF
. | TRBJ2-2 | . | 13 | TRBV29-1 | TGCAGCGTCGGACACACGAACACCGGGGAGCTGTTTTTT | CSVGHTNTGELFF
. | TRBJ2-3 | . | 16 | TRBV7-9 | TGTGCCAGCAGCCGACGTAGCCGCCGGAGCACAGATACGCAGTATTTT | CASSRRSRRSTDTQYF
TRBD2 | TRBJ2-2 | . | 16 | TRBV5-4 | TGTGCCAGCAGCTTGGGTCGGACTAGCGGGACCGGGGAGCTGTTTTTT | CASSLGRTSGTGELFF
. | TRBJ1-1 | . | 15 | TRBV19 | TGTGCCAGTAGGCCTAGGGGGGGCCGGAACACTGAAGCTTTCTTT | CASRPRGGRNTEAFF
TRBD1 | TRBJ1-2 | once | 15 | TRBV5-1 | TGCGCCAGCAGCTTGGGGGACAGGAGCCGATATGGCTACACCTTC | CASSLGDRSRYGYTF
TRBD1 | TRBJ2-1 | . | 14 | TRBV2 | TGTGCCAGCGTCAGGGGGTCTCCCGCGAATGAGCAGTTCTTC | CASVRGSPANEQFF
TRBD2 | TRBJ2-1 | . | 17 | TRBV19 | TGTGCCAGTAGTCCCCGACCAACTAGCGGGAGTAAGGATGAGCAGTTCTTC | CASSPRPTSGSKDEQFF
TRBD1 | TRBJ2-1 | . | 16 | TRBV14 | TGTGCCAGCAGCCACTTACGGACAGGGAGGTACAATGAGCAGTTCTTC | CASSHLRTGRYNEQFF
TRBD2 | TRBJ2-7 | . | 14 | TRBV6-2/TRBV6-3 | TGTGCCAGCAGTAAACTAGCGGGGGTCGACGAGCAGTACTTC | CASSKLAGVDEQYF
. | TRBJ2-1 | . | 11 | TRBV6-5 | TGTGCCAGCAGTACCCTTAGTGAGCAGTTCTTC | CASSTLSEQFF
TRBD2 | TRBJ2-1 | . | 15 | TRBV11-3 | TGTGCCAGCAGTCGCCGGACTAGCGGCGACAATGAGCAGTTCTTC | CASSRRTSGDNEQFF
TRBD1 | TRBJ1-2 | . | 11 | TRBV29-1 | TGCAGCGGACAGGGGGCCGATGGCTACACCTTC | CSGQGADGYTF
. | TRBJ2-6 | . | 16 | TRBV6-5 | TGTGCCAGCAGTTACTCGGGGCGCTCTGGGGCCAACGTCCTGACTTTC | CASSYSGRSGANVLTF
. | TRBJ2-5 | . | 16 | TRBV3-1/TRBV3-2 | TGTGCCAGCAGCCAAGTTGGGGGTAGACAGGAAGAGACCCAGTACTTC | CASSQVGGRQEETQYF
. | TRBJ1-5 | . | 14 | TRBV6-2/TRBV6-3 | TGTGCCAGCAGCCCCCCCGGTAGCAATCAGCCCCAGCATTTT | CASSPPGSNQPQHF
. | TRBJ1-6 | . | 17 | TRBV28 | TGTGCCAGCAGTTTATCGGGGTTTGGTACAGCGAATTCACCCCTCCACTTT | CASSLSGFGTANSPLHF
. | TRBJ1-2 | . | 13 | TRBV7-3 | TGTGCCAGCAGCTCCCAAGGGGGAGGGTCGGTGGCCTTC | CASSSQGGGSVAF
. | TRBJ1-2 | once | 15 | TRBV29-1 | TGCAGCGTTGAAGAGGAAACAGGGTTTTGGTATGGCTACACCTTC | CSVEEETGFWYGYTF
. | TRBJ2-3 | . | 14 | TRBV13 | TGTGCCAGCAGCTTGAAGGGGGTCGCAGATACGCAGTATTTT | CASSLKGVADTQYF
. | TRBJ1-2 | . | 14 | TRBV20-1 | TGCAGTGCTAGTGACGTTACGGACATCTCCTCCTACACCTTC | CSASDVTDISSYTF
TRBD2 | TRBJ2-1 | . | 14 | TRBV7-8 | TGTGCCAGCAAGGGACTAGCGGGAACAAATGAGCAGTTCTTC | CASKGLAGTNEQFF
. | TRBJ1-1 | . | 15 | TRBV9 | TGTGCCAGCAGCCTGGGGGGGGGCTTCAACACTGAAGCTTTCTTT | CASSLGGGFNTEAFF
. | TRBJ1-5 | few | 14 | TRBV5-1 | TGCGCCAGCAGCTCCCAGGGAGGAGGATGGCCCCAGCATTTT | CASSSQGGGWPQHF
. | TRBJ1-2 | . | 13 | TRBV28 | TGTGCCAGCAGTTCCGGGTCCAACTATGGCTACACCTTC | CASSSGSNYGYTF
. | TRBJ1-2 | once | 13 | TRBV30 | TGTGCCTGGATCCTACCCAGGGGCTATGGCTACACCTTC | CAWILPRGYGYTF
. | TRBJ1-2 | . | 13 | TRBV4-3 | TGCGCCAGCAGCCAAGGAGAAGATTGGGGCTACACCTTC | CASSQGEDWGYTF
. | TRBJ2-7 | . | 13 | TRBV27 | TGTGCCAGCAGTTTACGGGTGTCCTACGAGCAGTACTTC | CASSLRVSYEQYF
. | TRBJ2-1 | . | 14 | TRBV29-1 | TGCAGCGTATACAGCCCGCGGGCCTCGAATGAGCAGTTCTTC | CSVYSPRASNEQFF